This TCR beta chain was profiled in a study of blood T cell repertoires in COVID-19 (dated by TCRdb to about 2020). General notes on the study: The collaborator samples originated in the United States, Italy and Spain and spanned the acute and convalescent phases of COVID-19. The prospective study material was composed of cDNA or gDNA derived from T cells, B-cell-depleted T cells, or PBMCs. Subjects who had been exposed to COVID-19, were actively infected with it, or had recovered from it provided the deeply sampled blood TCRbeta repertoires that made up the dataset. The repertoires were released in a freely available public database meant as a resource for research on the immune response to SARS-CoV-2. Samples were obtained from the ongoing ImmuneRACE study (first 160 participants) and from 1,000 to 1,500 subjects provided by 6 global collaborators. Sample metadata almost always included a de-identified subject ID, COVID-19 status, age in years and sex. Where HLA class I and class II types were available, the types were taken from metadata supplied by the sample provider, not from assay-based typing. The research as a whole found: Clinical and demographic metadata were provided uncurated, with the amount varying by source and participant.

The germline V gene (reference sequence) supplies CDR1 LNHDA and CDR2 SQIVND. Trimming takes 5 bases off V and 4 bases off J; junction bases not matched to a gene: 12. The CDR3 runs 16 residues from the cysteine to the phenylalanine. Only the CDR3 DNA is retained, 48 bases long and in frame from the first base. Each collaborating institution followed its own protocols to collect whole blood in K2EDTA tubes. For TCRbeta analysis, collaborator samples were shipped as frozen whole blood, as isolated PBMCs, or as DNA extracted from either sample type. As concerns this clone: Its antigen is currently not known. The input lacks base qualities; no much larger clone sits a single base away.

The immunoSEQ Assay, a bias-controlled multiplex PCR, was used to amplify TCRbeta CDR3 regions from genomic DNA. The study's processing was this. Nucleated cell counts per sample were estimated from amplification of reference gene primers within the assay. Sequence reads were collapsed and filtered to measure the absolute abundance of every unique TCRbeta CDR3 rearrangement. Productive Simpson clonality was computed per sample as the square root of Simpson's diversity index over productive rearrangements. Drawn from immuneACCESS, this table holds only the in-frame rearrangements with V and J called that TCRdb kept. Clones are partly lost; checked studies trace under half to an unresolved V gene and leave the rest unexplained. V, J and clone size derive from that table, while D and trimming were established from the DNA sequence. The sample yields approximately 430,000 clones; roughly 90% were counted once. The biggest ten clones account for 1.4% of the sample.

This TCR came from a woman in her thirties with active or convalescent COVID-19. The sequence joins TRBV19 to TRBJ2-5, and TRBD1 matches 8 of the central bases. Sequenced sample: peripheral blood. The CDR3 reads as follows: CASSVGQGLFAETQYF. The nucleotide sequence is TGTGCCAGTAGTGTAGGACAGGGACTTTTCGCAGAGACCCAGTACTTC.